These 18 T cell receptor beta chains came from one sample sequenced in a study of neurological immune-mediated disorders. TCRdb itself ran the 5' RACE reads through MiXCR, one entry per CDR3 protein. Here the sample spans about 48,000 distinct CDR3 sequences, about a tenth being singletons. The sequenced material came from PBMCs. These TCRs come from a woman aged 35 to 49 with HTLV-1-associated myelopathy (HAM/TSP).

This clonotype appeared many times. The CDR3 spells CAISAGAGGAFTYEQYF. The DNA of the CDR3 is TGTGCCATCAGTGCTGGAGCGGGGGGCGCCTTTACCTACGAGCAGTACTTC. The chain couples TRBV10-3 to TRBJ2-7; 9 bases match TRBD2. This CDR3 has 17 amino acids. The V gene end was trimmed by 4 bases and the J gene end by 2 bases; junction bases not matched to a gene: 12. The V gene's germline CDR1 is ENHRY and CDR2 SYGVKD.

This clonotype was observed many times. The chain has TRBV20-1 and TRBJ1-1; 7 nucleotides align to TRBD1. Germline V gene data show CDR1 as DFQATT and CDR2 as SNEGSKA (reference sequence). The CDR3 loop spans 14 amino acids. With V trimmed by 6 bases and J by 1 base, 8 bases remained unmatched. The CDR3 DNA reads TGCAGTGCGGCAATACAGGGGTGGAACACTGAAGCTTTCTTT. Encoded protein: CSAAIQGWNTEAFF.

This clonotype was detected many times. The genes are TRBV12-3 or TRBV12-4 and TRBJ1-3; 9 positions agree with TRBD1. The V and J ends lost 4 bases and 6 bases, in that order; junction bases with no gene match: 13. The CDR3 is 17 amino acids. The CDR3, as DNA: TGTGCCAGCAGTTCCGGGACAGGGAGATTTGGGGAAAACACCATATATTTT. It specifies CASSSGTGRFGENTIYF.

This clonotype was picked up many times. V and J are TRBV7-9 and TRBJ2-3; no firm D call. There are 15 residues in the CDR3. V was pared by 0 bases and J by 5 bases, with 12 bases between. CDR1 SEHNR and CDR2 FQNEAQ come from the germline V gene (reference sequence). In DNA, the CDR3 is TGTGCCAGCAGCTTAGCCGGGCTTCGAGGAGATACGCAGTATTTT. This translates into CASSLAGLRGDTQYF.

This clonotype was seen ten or more times. The chain combines TRBV5-1 with TRBJ2-2, with unresolved D. The V and J ends lost 7 bases and 0 bases respectively, with 13 bases between them. CDR1 is SGHRS and CDR2 is YFSETQ in the germline V gene. This CDR3 comprises 15 residues. CDR3 protein: CASSSLGSNTGELFF. Written as DNA, the CDR3 is TGCGCCAGCTCTAGTTTGGGGTCGAACACCGGGGAGCTGTTTTTT.

This clonotype occurred many times. The V call is TRBV12-3 or TRBV12-4, the J call TRBJ1-5; tentatively, D is TRBD1 (5 bases). CDR3 length equals 14 residues. V gave up 1 base and J gave up 4 bases, with 8 bases separating them. CDR3 DNA: TGTGCCAGCAGTTTAGGACAGCCTAATCAGCCCCAGCATTTT. This gives the protein CASSLGQPNQPQHF.

This clonotype was picked up many times. The chain joins TRBV20-1 to TRBJ1-3; D is unresolved. The CDR3 totals 14 residues. The germline V gene encodes CDR1 DFQATT and CDR2 SNEGSKA (reference sequence). The ends were cut back, 0 bases at V and 0 bases at J, with 6 bases in the middle. CDR3 residues: CSAREPYSGNTIYF. In DNA form, the CDR3 reads TGCAGTGCTAGAGAACCTTACTCTGGAAACACCATATATTTT.

This clonotype was detected many times. A read error may produce the germline difference seen at one junction end. The V and J genes are TRBV5-1 and TRBJ2-7, with D possibly called TRBD1 or TRBD2 (5 bases each). This CDR3 is 12 amino acids long. Looked up from germline, CDR1 is SGHRS and CDR2 is YFSETQ. This CDR3 reads CASLGPSSEQYF. The CDR3 DNA sequence: TGCGCCAGCCTGGGACCGTCCTCCGAGCAGTACTTC.

This clonotype has at least ten counts. The genes are TRBV4-1 and TRBJ1-5, with a weak D call TRBD1 (6 bases). The length of the CDR3 is 18 residues. Per the germline V gene, CDR1 is MGHRA and CDR2 is YSYEKL. V lost 0 bases, J lost 6 bases, and 21 bases lay in between. The CDR3 spells CASSQDRPGASAVQPQHF. DNA for the CDR3: TGCGCCAGCAGCCAAGACCGTCCAGGGGCCTCAGCTGTTCAGCCCCAGCATTTT.

J is TRBJ2-6 and V is TRBV7-2; D possibly corresponds to TRBD1 (6 bases). V shed 3 bases and J shed 4 bases, with 13 bases lying between them. From germline, CDR1 is SGHTA and CDR2 FQGNSA. The CDR3 consists of 16 residues. The CDR3 DNA reads TGTGCCAGCAGCTTTTCAGGGGCGCCAGGGGCCAACGTCCTGACTTTC. It encodes CASSFSGAPGANVLTF.

The sample holds many counts of this clonotype. The gene calls are TRBV7-2 and TRBJ1-5; unclear D gene. V lost 0 bases and J 4 bases, leaving 4 bases between the germline ends. The germline V gene has CDR1 SGHTA and CDR2 FQGNSA. The CDR3 has 13 amino acids. The CDR3 here is CASSLAANQPQHF. The CDR3 bases are TGTGCCAGCAGCTTAGCAGCTAATCAGCCCCAGCATTTT.

This clonotype was detected many times. The chain is built from TRBV5-1 and TRBJ2-1; the match to TRBD2 covers 8 bases. V was clipped by 2 bases and J by 4 bases; unmatched bases: 5. This CDR3 has 15 amino acids. Germline lookup yields CDR1 SGHRS and CDR2 YFSETQ. The CDR3 loop reads CASSLGAGVYNEQFF. For the CDR3, the DNA is TGCGCCAGCAGCTTAGGAGCGGGAGTTTACAATGAGCAGTTCTTC.

Ten or more counts support this clonotype. The chain uses TRBV7-9 and TRBJ2-1; 10 bases agree with TRBD2. The CDR3 runs 15 residues. From germline, CDR1 is SEHNR and CDR2 FQNEAQ (reference sequence). The V and J ends lost 4 bases and 6 bases, in that order; junction bases with no gene match: 6. For the CDR3, the DNA is TGTGCCAGCAGCTCCGCTAGCGGGGGCCCCAATGAGCAGTTCTTC. It is translated as CASSSASGGPNEQFF.

This clonotype appeared many times. The V and J genes are TRBV5-1 and TRBJ2-2; no firm D call. CDR1 is SGHRS, CDR2 YFSETQ, per germline. This CDR3 contains 15 residues. The V and J ends lost 0 bases and 0 bases respectively, with 6 bases between them. The CDR3 DNA reads TGCGCCAGCAGCTTGGGGCGGCCGAACACCGGGGAGCTGTTTTTT. Translating it yields CASSLGRPNTGELFF. The entire variable domain, with the rest obtained from reference TRBV5-1 and TRBJ2-2, is as follows: KAGVTQTPRYLIKTRGQQVTLSCSPISGHRSVSWYQQTPGQGLQFLFEYFSETQRNKGNFPGRFSGRQFSNSRSEMNVSTLELGDSALYLCASSLGRPNTGELFFGEGSRLTVL.

In its sample, this clonotype is medium-sized (0.01 to 0.1%). The chain has TRBV20-1 and TRBJ1-2; D is unclear. Germline V gives CDR1 DFQATT, CDR2 SNEGSKA (reference sequence). The CDR3 covers 12 residues. In DNA, the CDR3 is TGCAGGGTGGGGTCGTCTAACTATGGCTACACCTTC. Amino acid sequence: CRVGSSNYGYTF.

This clonotype was counted many times. This chain connects TRBV4-1 to TRBJ2-7; D unresolved. CDR1 and CDR2 (germline): MGHRA, YSYEKL. The V end lost 4 bases, the J end lost 4 bases, and 11 bases lay between the germline ends. The CDR3 extends over 13 amino acids. The CDR3 DNA is TGCGCCAGCAGCCGGAATAGAGATTACGAGCAGTACTTC. Translating it yields CASSRNRDYEQYF.

This clonotype was picked up many times. This chain links TRBV7-6 with TRBJ2-2, with a weak D call TRBD2 (6 bases). This CDR3 is 15 amino acids long. Germline loops: CDR1 SGHVS, CDR2 FNYEAQ. The germline V and J ends were trimmed by 6 bases and 3 bases, with 14 bases remaining between them. CDR3 nucleotides: TGTGCCAGCAGTCCATTGGGGGGAGACACCGGGGAGCTGTTTTTT. This sequence encodes CASSPLGGDTGELFF. The whole variable domain, remainder taken from reference TRBV7-6 and TRBJ2-2, is GAGVSQSPRYKVTKRGQDVALRCDPISGHVSLYWYRQALGQGPEFLTYFNYEAQQDKSGLPNDRFSAERPEGSISTLTIQRTEQRDSAMYRCASSPLGGDTGELFFGEGSRLTVL.

This clonotype was observed many times. The chain carries TRBV5-6 and TRBJ2-2; TRBD2 matches at 12 bases. Losses at the gene ends were 4 bases for V and 4 bases for J; bases not matched to a gene: 5. CDR1 and CDR2 from the germline V gene are SGHDT and YYEEEE. The CDR3 sequence is 16 residues long. The CDR3 loop reads CASSPELAGGTGELFF. The CDR3 DNA follows: TGTGCCAGCAGCCCAGAACTAGCGGGGGGCACCGGGGAGCTGTTTTTT.